This T cell receptor beta chain was captured in a study of blood T cell repertoires in COVID-19. Overall study: The United States, Italy and Spain supplied acute and convalescent COVID-19 samples. PBMCs, B-cell-depleted T cells, or T cells provided the cDNA or gDNA that made up the material.

This clone was detected only once. Original methodology: Reference gene primer amplification in the assay estimated nucleated cell counts. Assay used: immunoSEQ multiplex PCR; TCRdb lists only in-frame clones, some missing. V and J calls and clone size follow that table, whereas D and trimming were derived from the DNA. The table includes about 210,000 clones, approximately 85% detected once. Germline V gene sequence: CDR1 DFQATT, CDR2 SNEGSKA (reference sequence). There are 14 residues in the CDR3. Trimming shortened V by 3 bases and J by 0 bases, and 9 bases separated the two germline ends. This TCR was sampled from a woman between 45 and 65 years old with active or convalescent COVID-19. The sample taken for sequencing was peripheral blood. The J gene is TRBJ1-5, the V gene TRBV20-1, with a tentative D call TRBD1 (5 bases). The CDR3 reads CSASGANSNQPQHF. CDR3 nucleotide sequence: TGCAGTGCTAGTGGGGCGAATAGCAATCAGCCCCAGCATTTT.